This T cell receptor beta chain was documented in a study of cytomegalovirus exposure and HLA in healthy donors. Vbeta (60) and Jbeta (13) primers were used in the PCR. Assay: immunoSEQ multiplex PCR; the TCRdb copy retains only in-frame clones and omits some. This sample has a few hundred thousand clones, with 65% to 75% found just once. This clone appeared a few times. The TCR originated in a woman under 40 in good health and CMV-seronegative. Source material: PBMCs.

CDR3 nucleotide sequence: TGTGCCAGCAGCCCGACACGAGGGCCTCGGGAGCTGTTTTTT. Encoded protein: CASSPTRGPRELFF. V usage is TRBV11-3 and J usage is TRBJ2-2; maybe TRBD2 (5 bases). The germline V gene encodes CDR1 SGHNT and CDR2 YENEEA. The CDR3 length is 14 residues. Trimming cost V 5 bases and J 9 bases, with 16 bases left between them.